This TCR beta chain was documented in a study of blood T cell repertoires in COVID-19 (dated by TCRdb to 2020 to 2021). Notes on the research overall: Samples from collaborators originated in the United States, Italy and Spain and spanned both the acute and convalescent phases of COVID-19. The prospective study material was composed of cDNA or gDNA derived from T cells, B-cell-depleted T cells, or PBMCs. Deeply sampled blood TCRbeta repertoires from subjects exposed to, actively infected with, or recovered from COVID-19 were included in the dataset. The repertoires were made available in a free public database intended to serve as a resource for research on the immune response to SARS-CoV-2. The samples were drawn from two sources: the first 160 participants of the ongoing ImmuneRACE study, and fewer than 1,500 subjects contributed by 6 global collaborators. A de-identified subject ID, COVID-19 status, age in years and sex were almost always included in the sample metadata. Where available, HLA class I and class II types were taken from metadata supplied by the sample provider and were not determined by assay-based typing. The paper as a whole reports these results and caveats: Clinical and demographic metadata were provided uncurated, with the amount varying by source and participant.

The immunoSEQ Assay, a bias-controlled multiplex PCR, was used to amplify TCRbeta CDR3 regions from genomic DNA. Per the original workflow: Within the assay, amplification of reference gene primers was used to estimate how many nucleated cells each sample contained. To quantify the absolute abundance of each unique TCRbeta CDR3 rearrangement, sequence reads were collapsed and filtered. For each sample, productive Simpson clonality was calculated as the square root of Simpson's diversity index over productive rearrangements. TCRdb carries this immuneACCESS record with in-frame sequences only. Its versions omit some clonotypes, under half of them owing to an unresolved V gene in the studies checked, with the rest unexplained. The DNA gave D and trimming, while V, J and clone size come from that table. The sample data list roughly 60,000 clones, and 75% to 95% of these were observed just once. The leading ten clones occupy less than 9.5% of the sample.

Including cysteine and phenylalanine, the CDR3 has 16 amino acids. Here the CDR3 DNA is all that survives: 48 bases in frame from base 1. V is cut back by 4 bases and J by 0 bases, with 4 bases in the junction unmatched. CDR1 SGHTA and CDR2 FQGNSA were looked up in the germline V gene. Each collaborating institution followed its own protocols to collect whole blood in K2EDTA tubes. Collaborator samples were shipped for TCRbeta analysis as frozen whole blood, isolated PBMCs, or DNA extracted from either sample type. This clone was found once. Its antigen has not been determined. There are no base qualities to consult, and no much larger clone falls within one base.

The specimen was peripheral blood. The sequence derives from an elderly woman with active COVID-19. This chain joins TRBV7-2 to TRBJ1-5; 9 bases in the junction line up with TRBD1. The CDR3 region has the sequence CASSWGQGYSNQPQHF. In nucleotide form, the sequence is TGTGCCAGCAGCTGGGGACAGGGATATAGCAATCAGCCCCAGCATTTT.